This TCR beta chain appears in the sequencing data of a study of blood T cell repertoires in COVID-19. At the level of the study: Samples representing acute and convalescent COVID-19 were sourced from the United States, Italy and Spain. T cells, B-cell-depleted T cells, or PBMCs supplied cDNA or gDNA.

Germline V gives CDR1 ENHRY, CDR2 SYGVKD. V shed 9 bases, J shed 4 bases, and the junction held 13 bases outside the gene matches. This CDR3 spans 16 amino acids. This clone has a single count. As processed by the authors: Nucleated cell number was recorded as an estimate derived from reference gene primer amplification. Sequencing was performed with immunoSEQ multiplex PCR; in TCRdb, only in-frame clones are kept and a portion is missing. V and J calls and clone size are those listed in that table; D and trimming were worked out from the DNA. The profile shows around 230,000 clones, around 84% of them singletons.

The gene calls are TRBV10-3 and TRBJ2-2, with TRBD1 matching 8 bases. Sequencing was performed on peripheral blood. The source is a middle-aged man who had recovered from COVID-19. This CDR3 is CAILNRGRSPTGELFF. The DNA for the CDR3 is TGTGCCATTTTAAACAGGGGGAGGAGTCCCACCGGGGAGCTGTTTTTT.